One sample yielded the 4 T cell receptor beta chains listed below, sequenced in a study of blood T cells in healthy people across ages. The second PCR ran about 6 to 12 cycles with a sample-barcoded 5' primer and J-beta primers. TCRdb independently ran MiXCR on the 5' RACE reads; one entry per CDR3 protein. The sample consists of 850,000 to 1,100,000 distinct CDR3 sequences, about two fifths of them appearing once. Sequencing was done on a sample of blood. Every receptor here comes from a man between 18 and 29 years old in good health.

This sequence joins TRBV6-5 and TRBJ2-3; perhaps TRBD1 as D (5 bases). This CDR3 spans 14 amino acids. Germline V gene lookup returns CDR1 MNHEY and CDR2 SVGAGI. Trimming cost V 4 bases and J 2 bases, with 10 bases left between them. CDR3 sequence: CASSSRVYTDTQYF. CDR3 bases: TGTGCCAGCAGTTCCAGGGTCTACACAGATACGCAGTATTTT.

This clonotype was found a few times. The CDR3, as DNA: TGTGCCAGCAGAAGCTTAATAGCAGGGAGCTCCTACAATGAGCAGTACTTC. Its protein is CASRSLIAGSSYNEQYF. V is TRBV11-2 and J is TRBJ2-1; tentatively, D is TRBD1 or TRBD2 (5 bases each). The DNA end is a closer match to TRBJ2-7, so the J assignment may be wrong. The CDR3 runs 17 residues. From germline, CDR1 is SGHAT and CDR2 FQNNGV.

The chain joins TRBV7-8 to TRBJ1-4; TRBD1 aligns across 8 bases. The CDR3 loop spans 13 amino acids. The trim removed 5 bases at V and 11 bases at J, leaving 7 bases unmatched. Germline loops: CDR1 SGHVS, CDR2 FQNEAQ. The CDR3 DNA reads TGTGCCAGCAGCCCCGGACAGGGTGTCAAACTGTTTTTT. Protein: CASSPGQGVKLFF.

The chain uses TRBV12-3 or TRBV12-4 and TRBJ2-7; 9 positions agree with TRBD1. The J call may be incorrect, as the DNA end agrees better with TRBJ2-5. This CDR3 is 15 amino acids long. The CDR3 loop is CASSLSGQGTETQYF. CDR3 bases: TGTGCCAGCAGTTTGTCGGGACAGGGTACGGAGACCCAGTACTTC.